This is a list of T cell receptor beta chains from one sample in a study of control samples from healthy donors and cancer patients. Clones were sequenced by immunoSEQ multiplex PCR, and TCRdb holds only the in-frame ones, with some missing. Found here are more than 95,000 clones, more than 70% of them singletons; the top ten hold about 2.7%. Sequenced sample: blood. The receptor source for this set is a man between 60 and 75 years old in good health. Both conserved end residues are part of each CDR3. The D gene is left open where the match is weak. Clone size is stated in some rows and not others, as once, few, many or a class when expanded.

TRBV27	TRBJ2-7	TRBD1	-	TGTGCCAGCAGTCTAGGGACAGGGATGGTCGCGAACGAGCAGTACTTC	CASSLGTGMVANEQYF
TRBV18	TRBJ2-3	-	-	TGTGCCAGCTCACCCCCGCTTCACACTACAGATACGCAGTATTTT	CASSPPLHTTDTQYF
TRBV19	TRBJ2-4	-	-	TGTGCCAGTATGGGCCCGGCCAAAAACATTCAGTACTTC	CASMGPAKNIQYF
TRBV6-2/TRBV6-3	TRBJ2-1	TRBD2	-	TGTGCCAGCAGTTACCCTGGACTAGCGGGGTTCGCGGTCAATGAGCAGTTCTTC	CASSYPGLAGFAVNEQFF
TRBV28	TRBJ2-7	-	once	TGTGCCAGCAGTTTATCTGGGGGCCTATACGAGCAGTACTTC	CASSLSGGLYEQYF
TRBV28	TRBJ1-1	-	once	TGTGCCAGCAGACCCATTGGGACTGTGAACACTGAAGCTTTCTTT	CASRPIGTVNTEAFF
TRBV27	TRBJ1-2	-	-	TGTGCCAGCAGTTCGCCGGCCCTAAGGTCAGCTGGCTACACCTTC	CASSSPALRSAGYTF
TRBV28	TRBJ2-7	TRBD1	few	TGTGCCAGCAGTACAGGGGAATACGAGCAGTACTTC	CASSTGEYEQYF
TRBV11-2	TRBJ2-7	-	-	TGTGCCAGCAGCTTAGATAAGGGGGTTATTGGGTACGAGCAGTACTTC	CASSLDKGVIGYEQYF
TRBV24-1	TRBJ2-7	-	-	TGTGCCACCAGTGAGGATGGAAACGACGAGCAGTACTTC	CATSEDGNDEQYF
TRBV18	TRBJ1-1	-	-	TGTGCCAGCTCACCACAGCGTAGGGACACTGAAGCTTTCTTT	CASSPQRRDTEAFF
TRBV19	TRBJ1-5	TRBD1	-	TGTGCCAGTTGGGACAGGGACAGGGGAAGAAGCAATCAGCCCCAGCATTTT	CASWDRDRGRSNQPQHF
TRBV5-1	TRBJ1-4	-	-	TGCGCCAGCAGCTTCCAGGGTGAAAAAGAAAAACTGTTTTTT	CASSFQGEKEKLFF
TRBV12-5	TRBJ2-5	-	-	TGTGCTAGTGGTTTGGTACAGGGGGGGAGAGGGACCCAGTACTTC	CASGLVQGGRGTQYF
TRBV4-1	TRBJ2-7	-	-	TGCGCCAGCAGTCCCCAGTACCTTAAATACGAGCAGTACTTC	CASSPQYLKYEQYF
TRBV11-2	TRBJ2-1	TRBD2	-	TGTGCCAGCAGCTTAGAGGCCGCGGGACTAGCGGGGGTCAATGAGCAGTTCTTC	CASSLEAAGLAGVNEQFF
TRBV28	TRBJ1-6	TRBD1	-	TGTGCCAGCAGTCCCCGGGACAGGACTGTATCACCCCTCCACTTT	CASSPRDRTVSPLHF
TRBV18	TRBJ1-1	-	once	TGTGCCAGCTCTAATACCAAGGGTTTCACTGAAGCTTTCTTT	CASSNTKGFTEAFF
TRBV18	TRBJ1-5	-	-	TGTGCCAGCTCACCAAGGGCCGTCGGGTATGATAGCAATCAGCCCCAGCATTTT	CASSPRAVGYDSNQPQHF
TRBV28	TRBJ1-4	-	-	TGTGCCAGCAGTTTAGGGGCGGGTGGGGAAAAACTGTTTTTT	CASSLGAGGEKLFF